The entry below describes one T cell receptor (beta chain). CDR3 length: 14 amino acids. Germline-derived CDR1 and CDR2 are LGHNA and YSLEER. V was cut by 4 bases and J by 8 bases, with 17 bases left in between. TCRdb re-called the 5' RACE reads with MiXCR, one entry per CDR3 protein. The sample gives 400,000 to 650,000 distinct CDR3 sequences, just over 20% of which show up once; around 17% is in the top ten. This entry is derived from a study of T cells after yellow fever vaccination. At the level of the study: Where fractions had low cell numbers, libraries were prepared from them with the SMART-Seq v4 Ultra Low Input RNA kit.

The origin of this receptor is a man younger than 35 who received the YFV17D yellow fever vaccine. The sequencing here drew on PBMCs, taken less than 25 days after the first yellow fever vaccination. The V and J genes are TRBV4-3 and TRBJ1-2, with D uncertain. The CDR3 spells CASSPFKAGEGYTF. In DNA form, the CDR3 reads TGCGCCAGCAGCCCCTTTAAGGCCGGGGAGGGCTACACCTTC.